This T cell receptor beta chain emerged from a study of regulatory T cells in long-lasting Graves disease. Broader study findings: More public clonotypes were shared by persistent patients (fewer than 3,000) than by new patients (under 1,000).

In this sample, this clonotype turned up many times. Its antigen is currently unknown. The CDR3 contains 13 residues. Germline values: CDR1 MNHEY, CDR2 SMNVEV (reference sequence). V lost 6 bases to trimming and J lost 5 bases; unmatched junction nucleotides: 6. iRepertoire HTBI primers and Arm-PCR of CDR3 regions built TCR beta libraries. TCRdb redid the calling of the multiplex PCR reads with MiXCR, one entry per CDR3 protein. In the table there are 440,000 or so distinct CDR3 sequences, about 17% of which are singletons. Indicated time point: newly diagnosed GD, antithyroid drugs for less than 3 months. Extracted RNA from PBMCs served as the source of the TCR library. The same sample was also used in a study of T cells in Graves' hyperthyroidism and ophthalmopathy.

This TCR was recovered from a woman aged 25 to 39 with Graves disease. V gene TRBV27 combines with J gene TRBJ2-5, with TRBD2 matching over 7 bases. This sample comprised peripheral blood mononuclear cells (PBMCs), obtained at new diagnosis, from a patient treated with antithyroid drugs. The CDR3 reads CASRSGGTETQYF. CDR3 sequence (DNA): TGTGCCAGCAGGTCGGGGGGAACGGAGACCCAGTACTTC.